A single sample gave rise to the 17 T cell receptor beta chains below, sequenced in a study of blood T cells in healthy people across ages. It was with a sample-barcoded 5' primer and a J-beta primer mix that a second PCR of roughly 6 to 11 cycles was run. TCRdb recomputed calls from the 5' RACE reads with MiXCR, one row per CDR3 protein. The sample lists around 1,000,000 distinct CDR3 sequences, about 25% occurring once. The same data also went into a second study, on T cells of mothers and their children.

Source material: blood. The receptors were gathered from a girl aged 2 to 9 in good health.

The rearrangement links TRBV5-5 to TRBJ1-5; TRBD1 agrees at 8 bases. CDR3 size: 16 residues. The germline gives CDR1 SGHKS, CDR2 YYEKEE (reference sequence). J gave up 7 bases and V 4 bases, and 13 bases lay outside the gene matches. In nucleotides, the CDR3 is TGTGCCAGCAGCCAAAACCTGACAGGGGTAGTACAGCCCCAGCATTTT. Translation gives CASSQNLTGVVQPQHF.

The chain has TRBV20-1 and TRBJ2-3; TRBD1 is a possible D gene (5 bases). Germline loops: CDR1 DFQATT, CDR2 SNEGSKA (reference sequence). The CDR3 has 12 residues. Trimming stripped 5 bases from V and 6 bases from J, with 12 bases between. CDR3 DNA: TGCAGTGCTTCGCTCAGGGCTGATACGCAGTATTTT. Its protein product is CSASLRADTQYF.

This clonotype has a single count. The genes are TRBV19 and TRBJ1-4; no clear D gene. There are 14 residues in the CDR3. CDR1 is LNHDA and CDR2 is SQIVND in the germline V gene (reference sequence). Trimming took off 7 bases at V and 5 bases at J, with 14 bases between the two ends. CDR3 region: CASNIAGLNEKLFF. In DNA, the CDR3 is TGTGCCAGTAATATCGCAGGATTAAATGAAAAACTGTTTTTT.

V and J are TRBV29-1 and TRBJ1-3; no clear D gene. The V and J ends lost 2 bases and 0 bases respectively, with 8 bases between them. The germline V gene has CDR1 SQVTM and CDR2 ANQGSEA. The CDR3 sequence is 14 residues long. CDR3 residues: CSVERQLSGNTIYF. CDR3 bases: TGCAGCGTTGAACGTCAGCTCTCTGGAAACACCATATATTTT.

This clonotype was seen only a few times. The chain has TRBV7-2 and TRBJ2-5, with a weak D call TRBD1 (6 bases). The CDR3 is 15 residues long. With 3 bases removed from V and 5 bases from J, the gap between germline ends came to 16 bases. Germline V gene data show CDR1 as SGHTA and CDR2 as FQGNSA. Here the CDR3 DNA reads TGTGCCAGCAGCTTTGCCCAGGGGCGGAGTGAGACCCAGTACTTC. Encoded protein: CASSFAQGRSETQYF.

As DNA, the CDR3 is TGTGCCAGCAGTGGGACGGTTATCCAAGAGACCCAGTACTTC. Residues: CASSGTVIQETQYF. The chain is built from TRBV28 and TRBJ2-5; D is possibly TRBD1 or TRBD2 (5 bases each). The length of the CDR3 is 14 residues. The ends were cut back, 5 bases at V and 1 base at J, with 11 bases in the middle. Germline V gives CDR1 MDHEN, CDR2 SYDVKM. The variable domain in full, with the rest retrieved from reference TRBV28 and TRBJ2-5, is DVKVTQSSRYLVKRTGEKVFLECVQDMDHENMFWYRQDPGLGLRLIYFSYDVKMKEKGDIPEGYSVSREKKERFSLILESASTNQTSMYLCASSGTVIQETQYFGPGTRLLVL.

The chain combines TRBV28 with TRBJ2-7; either TRBD1 or TRBD2 may supply D (5 bases each). This CDR3 region has 12 residues. Trimming shortened V by 5 bases and J by 6 bases, and 11 bases separated the two germline ends. Germline loops: CDR1 MDHEN, CDR2 SYDVKM. The CDR3 bases are TGTGCCAGCAGTCACGGGACCGTCGAGCAGTACTTC. Amino acid sequence: CASSHGTVEQYF.

This clonotype appeared once. The V call is TRBV6-1, the J call TRBJ2-1; D is unclear. This CDR3 has 14 residues. The V end was cut by 2 bases, the J end by 4 bases, with 9 bases between. Germline V gene lookup returns CDR1 MNHNS and CDR2 SASEGT. CDR3 residues: CASSEQRIYNEQFF. Here the CDR3 DNA reads TGTGCCAGCAGTGAACAACGGATATACAATGAGCAGTTCTTC.

This chain links TRBV5-1 with TRBJ2-3; 8 bases match TRBD2. CDR3 size: 15 residues. The junction had 6 bases not matched to a gene; V was cut back by 0 bases and J by 6 bases. The germline CDR1 and CDR2 sequences are SGHRS and YFSETQ. The CDR3: CASSLEREKSDTQYF. Here the CDR3 DNA reads TGCGCCAGCAGCTTGGAGCGGGAGAAGTCCGATACGCAGTATTTT.

Ten or more counts support this clonotype. The CDR3 bases are TGCAGTGCTAGAGATCTCGTGGACAGGCGAAGGGATGGCTACACCTTC. Translated, it gives CSARDLVDRRRDGYTF. The V gene is TRBV20-1, the J gene TRBJ1-2, with 7 bases that match TRBD1. V lost 0 bases, J lost 6 bases, and 13 bases stayed unmatched. This CDR3 spans 16 amino acids. From germline, CDR1 is DFQATT and CDR2 SNEGSKA (reference sequence).

As to this clonotype: Its ends do not fully match the called genes, so a read error is possible. The rearrangement uses TRBV7-9 and TRBJ2-1, with 10 bases fitting TRBD2. This CDR3 is 14 amino acids long. Germline V gene sequence: CDR1 SEHNR, CDR2 FQNEAQ (reference sequence). This CDR3 is CASSLGLAVHEQFF. CDR3 nucleotide sequence: TGTGCCAGCAGTTTAGGACTAGCGGTCCATGAGCAGTTCTTC. Filled out from reference TRBV7-9 and TRBJ2-1, the complete variable domain reads DTGVSQNPRHKITKRGQNVTFRCDPISEHNRLYWYRQTLGQGPEFLTYFQNEAQLEKSRLLSDRFSAERPKGSFSTLEIQRTEQGDSAMYLCASSLGLAVHEQFFGPGTRLTVL.

This sequence joins TRBV4-2 and TRBJ2-7; D tentatively fits TRBD1 or TRBD2 (5 bases each). Germline CDR1 LGHNA, CDR2 YNFKEQ. The CDR3 consists of 16 residues. V lost 2 bases to trimming and J lost 4 bases, with 18 bases between them. The chain's CDR3 is CASSQKEGFREYEQYF. The CDR3 DNA is TGTGCCAGCAGCCAAAAGGAAGGGTTCAGGGAGTACGAGCAGTACTTC.

This clonotype has a handful of counts. The CDR3 sequence is CASSYFPGGTNEQFF. The CDR3 nucleotides are TGTGCCAGCAGTTACTTCCCGGGTGGGACTAATGAGCAGTTCTTC. The chain uses TRBV6-5 and TRBJ2-1; TRBD2 is a possible D gene (6 bases). This CDR3 is 15 amino acids long. Deletions cut 1 base from V and 7 bases from J, with 14 bases between. Per the germline V gene, CDR1 is MNHEY and CDR2 is SVGAGI.

In this sample, this clonotype turned up a few times. V is TRBV13 and J is TRBJ2-5; D unclear. V lost 0 bases to trimming and J lost 2 bases, with 19 bases between them. Germline V gene lookup returns CDR1 PRHDT and CDR2 FYEKMQ (reference sequence). CDR3 length: 18 amino acids. The CDR3 bases are TGTGCCAGCAGCTTAGGGGCTCGTTTGACTTCCAGGCAAGAGACCCAGTACTTC. Amino acid sequence: CASSLGARLTSRQETQYF. Together with reference TRBV13 and TRBJ2-5, the CDR3 gives the full variable domain: AAGVIQSPRHLIKEKRETATLKCYPIPRHDTVYWYQQGPGQDPQFLISFYEKMQSDKGSIPDRFSAQQFSDYHSELNMSSLELGDSALYFCASSLGARLTSRQETQYFGPGTRLLVL.

This clonotype has a count of ten or more. The chain carries TRBV12-3 or TRBV12-4 and TRBJ2-1, with 8 bases lining up with TRBD1. With 2 bases clipped from V and 4 bases from J, the junction kept 1 base outside the gene matches. This CDR3 region has 14 residues. In nucleotides, the CDR3 is TGTGCCAGCAGTTTACAGGGGGCTTACAATGAGCAGTTCTTC. Translation gives CASSLQGAYNEQFF.

This clonotype was seen only a few times. The genes are TRBV12-3 or TRBV12-4 and TRBJ1-2; D is undetermined. Trimming took off 0 bases at V and 7 bases at J, with 9 bases between the two ends. The length of the CDR3 is 13 residues. CDR3 nucleotides: TGTGCCAGCAGTTTAGCTAGGCAGCCTGGCTACACCTTC. It translates to CASSLARQPGYTF.

This clonotype was detected a few times. V and J are TRBV4-1 and TRBJ2-7, with D tentatively TRBD1 or TRBD2 (5 bases each). The CDR3 is 15 amino acids. Germline loops: CDR1 MGHRA, CDR2 YSYEKL. V lost 0 bases, J lost 6 bases, and 15 bases lay in between. For the CDR3, the DNA is TGCGCCAGCAGCCAAGATCCCTCCCGGGGCAGCGAGCAGTACTTC. This sequence encodes CASSQDPSRGSEQYF.